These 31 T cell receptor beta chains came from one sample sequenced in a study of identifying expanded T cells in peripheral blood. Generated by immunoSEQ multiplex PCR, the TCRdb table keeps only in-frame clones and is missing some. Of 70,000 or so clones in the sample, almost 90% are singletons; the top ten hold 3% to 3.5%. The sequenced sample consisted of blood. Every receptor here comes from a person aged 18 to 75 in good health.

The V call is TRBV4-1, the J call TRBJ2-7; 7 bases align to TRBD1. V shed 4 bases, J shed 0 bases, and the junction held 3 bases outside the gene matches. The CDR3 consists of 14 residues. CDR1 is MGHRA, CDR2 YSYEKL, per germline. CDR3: CASSLRDSSYEQYF. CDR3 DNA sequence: TGCGCCAGCAGCCTTCGGGACAGCTCCTACGAGCAGTACTTC.

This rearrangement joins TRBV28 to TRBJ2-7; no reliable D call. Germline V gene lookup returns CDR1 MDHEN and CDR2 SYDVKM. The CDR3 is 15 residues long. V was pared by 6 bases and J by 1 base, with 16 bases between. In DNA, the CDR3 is TGTGCCAGCAGCCTGACCGGCGGCAGATCCTACGAGCAGTACTTC. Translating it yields CASSLTGGRSYEQYF.

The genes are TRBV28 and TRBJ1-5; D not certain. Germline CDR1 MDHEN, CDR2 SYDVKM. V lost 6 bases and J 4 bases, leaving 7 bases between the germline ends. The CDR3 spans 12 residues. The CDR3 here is CASRGGNQPQHF. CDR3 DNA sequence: TGTGCCAGCAGGGGAGGTAATCAGCCCCAGCATTTT. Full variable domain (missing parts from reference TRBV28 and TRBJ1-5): DVKVTQSSRYLVKRTGEKVFLECVQDMDHENMFWYRQDPGLGLRLIYFSYDVKMKEKGDIPEGYSVSREKKERFSLILESASTNQTSMYLCASRGGNQPQHFGDGTRLSIL.

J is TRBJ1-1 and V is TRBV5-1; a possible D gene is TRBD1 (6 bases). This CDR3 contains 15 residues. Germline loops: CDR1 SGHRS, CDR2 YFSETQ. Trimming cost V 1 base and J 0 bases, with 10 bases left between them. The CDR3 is CASSLIGDMNTEAFF. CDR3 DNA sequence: TGCGCCAGCAGCTTGATAGGGGACATGAACACTGAAGCTTTCTTT. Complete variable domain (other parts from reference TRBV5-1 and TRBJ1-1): KAGVTQTPRYLIKTRGQQVTLSCSPISGHRSVSWYQQTPGQGLQFLFEYFSETQRNKGNFPGRFSGRQFSNSRSEMNVSTLELGDSALYLCASSLIGDMNTEAFFGQGTRLTVV.

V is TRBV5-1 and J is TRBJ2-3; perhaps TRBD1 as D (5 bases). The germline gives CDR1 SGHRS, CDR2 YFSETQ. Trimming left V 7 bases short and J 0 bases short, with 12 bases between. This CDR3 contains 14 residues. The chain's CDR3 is CASEETASTDTQYF. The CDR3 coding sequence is TGCGCCAGCGAGGAGACAGCTAGCACAGATACGCAGTATTTT.

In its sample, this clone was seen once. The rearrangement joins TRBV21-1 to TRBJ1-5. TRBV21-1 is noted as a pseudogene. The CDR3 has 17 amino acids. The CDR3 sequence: CASSKVNRERGDQPQHF. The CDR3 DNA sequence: TGTGCCAGCAGCAAAGTCAATAGGGAGCGAGGGGATCAGCCCCAGCATTTT.

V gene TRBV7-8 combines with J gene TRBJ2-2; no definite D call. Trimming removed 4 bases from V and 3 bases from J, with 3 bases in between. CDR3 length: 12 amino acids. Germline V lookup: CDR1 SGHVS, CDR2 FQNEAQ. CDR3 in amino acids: CASSWDTGELFF. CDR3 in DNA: TGTGCCAGCAGCTGGGACACCGGGGAGCTGTTTTTT. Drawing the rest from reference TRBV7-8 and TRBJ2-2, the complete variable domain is GAGVSQSPRYKVAKRGQDVALRCDPISGHVSLFWYQQALGQGPEFLTYFQNEAQLDKSGLPSDRFFAERPEGSVSTLKIQRTQQEDSAVYLCASSWDTGELFFGEGSRLTVL.

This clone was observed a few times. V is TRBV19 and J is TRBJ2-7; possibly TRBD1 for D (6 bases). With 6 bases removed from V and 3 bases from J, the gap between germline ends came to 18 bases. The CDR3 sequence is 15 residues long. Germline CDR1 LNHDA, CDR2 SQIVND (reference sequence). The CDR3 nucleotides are TGTGCCAGTAGCTTGAAACAGGGTTCCCACTACGAGCAGTACTTC. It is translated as CASSLKQGSHYEQYF.

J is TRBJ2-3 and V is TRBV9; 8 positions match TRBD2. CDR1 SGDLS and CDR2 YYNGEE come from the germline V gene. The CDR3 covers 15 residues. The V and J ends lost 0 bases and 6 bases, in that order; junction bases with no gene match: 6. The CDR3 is CASSVEGTSRDTQYF. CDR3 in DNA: TGTGCCAGCAGCGTAGAGGGGACTAGTCGGGATACGCAGTATTTT.

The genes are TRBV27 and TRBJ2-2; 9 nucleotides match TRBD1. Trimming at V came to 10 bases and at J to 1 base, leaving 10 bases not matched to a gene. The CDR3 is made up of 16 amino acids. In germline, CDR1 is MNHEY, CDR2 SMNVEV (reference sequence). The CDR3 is CANKTRTGENTGELFF. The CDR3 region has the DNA TGTGCCAACAAGACAAGGACAGGGGAGAACACCGGGGAGCTGTTTTTT.

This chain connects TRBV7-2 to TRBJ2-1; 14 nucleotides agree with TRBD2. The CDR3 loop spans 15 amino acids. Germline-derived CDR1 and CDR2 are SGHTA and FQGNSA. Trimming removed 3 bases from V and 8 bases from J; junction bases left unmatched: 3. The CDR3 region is CASSLTSGRGYEQFF. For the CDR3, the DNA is TGTGCCAGCAGCTTGACTAGCGGGAGGGGGTATGAGCAGTTCTTC.

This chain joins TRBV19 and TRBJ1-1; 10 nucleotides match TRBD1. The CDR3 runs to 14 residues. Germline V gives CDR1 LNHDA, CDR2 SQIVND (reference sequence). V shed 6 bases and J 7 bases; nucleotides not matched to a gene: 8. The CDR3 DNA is TGTGCCAGTAGACTGACAGGGGGCGAGGGTGAAGCTTTCTTT. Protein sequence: CASRLTGGEGEAFF.

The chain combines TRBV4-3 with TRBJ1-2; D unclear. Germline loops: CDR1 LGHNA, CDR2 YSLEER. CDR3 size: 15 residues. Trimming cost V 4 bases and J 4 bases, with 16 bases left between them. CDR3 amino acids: CASSPYSGQSYGYTF. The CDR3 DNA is TGCGCCAGCAGCCCATATTCCGGGCAAAGCTATGGCTACACCTTC.

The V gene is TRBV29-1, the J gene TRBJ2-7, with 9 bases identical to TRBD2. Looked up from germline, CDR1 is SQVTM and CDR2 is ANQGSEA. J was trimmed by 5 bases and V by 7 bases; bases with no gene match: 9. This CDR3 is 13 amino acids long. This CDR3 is CSGVAGDDNEQYF. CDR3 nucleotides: TGCAGCGGGGTAGCGGGAGATGATAACGAGCAGTACTTC.

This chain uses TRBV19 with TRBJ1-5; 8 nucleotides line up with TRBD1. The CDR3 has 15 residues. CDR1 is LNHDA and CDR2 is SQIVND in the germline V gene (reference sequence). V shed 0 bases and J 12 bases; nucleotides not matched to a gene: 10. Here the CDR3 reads CASSIDLKGTGLQHF. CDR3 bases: TGTGCCAGTAGTATAGATCTAAAGGGGACAGGCCTCCAGCATTTT.

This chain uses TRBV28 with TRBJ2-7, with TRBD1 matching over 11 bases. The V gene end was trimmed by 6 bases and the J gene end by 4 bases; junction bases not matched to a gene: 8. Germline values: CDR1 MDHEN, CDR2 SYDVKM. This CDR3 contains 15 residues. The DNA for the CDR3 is TGTGCCAGCAGCCTGGACAGGGGGCCACGATACGAGCAGTACTTC. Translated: CASSLDRGPRYEQYF.

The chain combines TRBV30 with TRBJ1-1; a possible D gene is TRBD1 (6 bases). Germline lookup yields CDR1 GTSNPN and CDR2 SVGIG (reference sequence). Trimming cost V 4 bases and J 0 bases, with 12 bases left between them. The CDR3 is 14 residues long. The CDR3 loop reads CAWTRGRLNTEAFF. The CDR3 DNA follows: TGTGCCTGGACCAGGGGCCGATTGAACACTGAAGCTTTCTTT. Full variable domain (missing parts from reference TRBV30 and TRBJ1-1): SQTIHQWPATLVQPVGSPLSLECTVEGTSNPNLYWYRQAAGRGLQLLFYSVGIGQISSEVPQNLSASRPQDRQFILSSKKLLLSDSGFYLCAWTRGRLNTEAFFGQGTRLTVV.

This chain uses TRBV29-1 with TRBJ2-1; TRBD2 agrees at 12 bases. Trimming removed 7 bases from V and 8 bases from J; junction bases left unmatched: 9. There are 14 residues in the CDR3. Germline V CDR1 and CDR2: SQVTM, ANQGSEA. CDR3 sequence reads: CSAPTSGSWDEQFF. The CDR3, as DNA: TGCAGCGCCCCGACTAGCGGGAGTTGGGATGAGCAGTTCTTC.

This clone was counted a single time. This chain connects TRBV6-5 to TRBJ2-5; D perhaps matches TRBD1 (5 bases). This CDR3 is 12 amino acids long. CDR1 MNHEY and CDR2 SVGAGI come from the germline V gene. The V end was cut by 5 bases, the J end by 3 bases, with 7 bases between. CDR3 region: CASSATEETQYF. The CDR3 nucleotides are TGTGCCAGCAGTGCGACAGAAGAGACCCAGTACTTC.

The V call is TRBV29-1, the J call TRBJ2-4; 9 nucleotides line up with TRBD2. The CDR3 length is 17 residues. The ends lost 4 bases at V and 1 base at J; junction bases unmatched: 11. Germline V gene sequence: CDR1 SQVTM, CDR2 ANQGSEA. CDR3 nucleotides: TGCAGCGTTGGGCTGCTAGCGGGAAATAGTGCCAAAAACATTCAGTACTTC. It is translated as CSVGLLAGNSAKNIQYF.

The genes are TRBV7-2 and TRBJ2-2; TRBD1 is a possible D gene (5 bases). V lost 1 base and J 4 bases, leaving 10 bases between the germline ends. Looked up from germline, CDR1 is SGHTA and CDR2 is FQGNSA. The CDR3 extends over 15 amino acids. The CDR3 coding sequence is TGTGCCAGCAGCTTAGGCAGGGTCTCCACCGGGGAGCTGTTTTTT. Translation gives CASSLGRVSTGELFF. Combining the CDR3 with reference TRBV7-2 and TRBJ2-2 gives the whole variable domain GAGVSQSPSNKVTEKGKDVELRCDPISGHTALYWYRQSLGQGLEFLIYFQGNSAPDKSGLPSDRFSAERTGGSVSTLTIQRTQQEDSAVYLCASSLGRVSTGELFFGEGSRLTVL.

CDR3 region: CASSLDLNREETQYF. In nucleotides, the CDR3 is TGTGCCAGCAGCTTAGACCTCAACAGAGAAGAGACCCAGTACTTC. The chain combines TRBV7-2 with TRBJ2-5; D unclear. The CDR3 is made up of 15 amino acids. Germline V CDR1 and CDR2: SGHTA, FQGNSA. V dropped 1 base and J dropped 3 bases, with 12 bases sitting between them.

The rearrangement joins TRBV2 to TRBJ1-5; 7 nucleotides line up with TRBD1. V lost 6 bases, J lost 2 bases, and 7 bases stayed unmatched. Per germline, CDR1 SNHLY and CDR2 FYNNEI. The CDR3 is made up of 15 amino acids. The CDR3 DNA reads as TGTGCCAGCAGCTCGACAGGGTTGGGCAATCAGCCCCAGCATTTT. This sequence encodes CASSSTGLGNQPQHF.

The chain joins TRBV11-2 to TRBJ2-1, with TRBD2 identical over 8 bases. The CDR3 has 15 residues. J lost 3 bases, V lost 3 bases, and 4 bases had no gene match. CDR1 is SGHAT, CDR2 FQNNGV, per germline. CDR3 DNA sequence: TGTGCCAGCAGCTTTAGCGGGACTAACTACAATGAGCAGTTCTTC. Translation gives CASSFSGTNYNEQFF. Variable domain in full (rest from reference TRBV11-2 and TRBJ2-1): EAGVAQSPRYKIIEKRQSVAFWCNPISGHATLYWYQQILGQGPKLLIQFQNNGVVDDSQLPKDRFSAERLKGVDSTLKIQPAKLEDSAVYLCASSFSGTNYNEQFFGPGTRLTVL.

The CDR3 bases are TGTGCCAGCAGCTACCGCGAAACCCCAGGGGAGCTGTTTTTT. The encoded protein is CASSYRETPGELFF. The chain couples TRBV5-6 to TRBJ2-2; unclear D gene. Germline CDR1 SGHDT, CDR2 YYEEEE. This CDR3 contains 14 residues. Trimming shortened V by 3 bases and J by 8 bases, and 14 bases separated the two germline ends.

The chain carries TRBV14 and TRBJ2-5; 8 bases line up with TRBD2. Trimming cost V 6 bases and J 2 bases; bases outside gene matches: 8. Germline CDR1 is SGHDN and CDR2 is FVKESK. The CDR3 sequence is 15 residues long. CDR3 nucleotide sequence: TGTGCCAGCAGTCCCTTCAGCGGGAGTCAAGAGACCCAGTACTTC. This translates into CASSPFSGSQETQYF.

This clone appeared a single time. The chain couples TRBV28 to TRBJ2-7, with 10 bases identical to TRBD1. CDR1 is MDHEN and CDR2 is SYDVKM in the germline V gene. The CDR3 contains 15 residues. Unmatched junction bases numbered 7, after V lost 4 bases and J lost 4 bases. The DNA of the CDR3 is TGTGCCAGCAGTTCCGGGACAGGGGTTACGTACGAGCAGTACTTC. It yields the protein CASSSGTGVTYEQYF.

CDR3: CASSFRGTNTEAFF. CDR3 DNA sequence: TGTGCCAGCAGTTTTCGCGGAACCAACACTGAAGCTTTCTTT. V is TRBV6-6 and J is TRBJ1-1, with D uncertain. Trimming removed 4 bases at V and 2 bases at J, with 11 bases between. CDR3 length equals 14 residues. Germline V lookup: CDR1 MNHNY, CDR2 SVGAGI (reference sequence).

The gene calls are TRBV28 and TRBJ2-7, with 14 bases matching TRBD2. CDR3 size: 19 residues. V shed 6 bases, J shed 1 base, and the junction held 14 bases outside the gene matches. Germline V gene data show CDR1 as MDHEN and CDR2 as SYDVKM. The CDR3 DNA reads TGTGCCAGCAGCCCTATGGGACTAGCGGGAGAGGGGGTATCCTACGAGCAGTACTTC. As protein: CASSPMGLAGEGVSYEQYF. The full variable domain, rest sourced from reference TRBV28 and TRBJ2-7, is DVKVTQSSRYLVKRTGEKVFLECVQDMDHENMFWYRQDPGLGLRLIYFSYDVKMKEKGDIPEGYSVSREKKERFSLILESASTNQTSMYLCASSPMGLAGEGVSYEQYFGPGTRLTVT.

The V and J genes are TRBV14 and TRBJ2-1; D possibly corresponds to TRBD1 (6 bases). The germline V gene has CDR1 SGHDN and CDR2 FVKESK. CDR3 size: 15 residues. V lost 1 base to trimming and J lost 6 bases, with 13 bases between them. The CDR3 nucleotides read TGTGCCAGCAGCCAAGTTCCAGGGGTTACCAATGAGCAGTTCTTC. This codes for CASSQVPGVTNEQFF.

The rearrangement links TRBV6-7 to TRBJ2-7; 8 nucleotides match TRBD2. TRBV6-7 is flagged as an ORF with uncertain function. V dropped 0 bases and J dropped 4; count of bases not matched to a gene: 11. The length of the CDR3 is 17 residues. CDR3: CASSYSRGGGRLYEQYF. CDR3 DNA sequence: TGTGCCAGCAGTTACTCAAGGGGTGGCGGGAGGCTTTACGAGCAGTACTTC.